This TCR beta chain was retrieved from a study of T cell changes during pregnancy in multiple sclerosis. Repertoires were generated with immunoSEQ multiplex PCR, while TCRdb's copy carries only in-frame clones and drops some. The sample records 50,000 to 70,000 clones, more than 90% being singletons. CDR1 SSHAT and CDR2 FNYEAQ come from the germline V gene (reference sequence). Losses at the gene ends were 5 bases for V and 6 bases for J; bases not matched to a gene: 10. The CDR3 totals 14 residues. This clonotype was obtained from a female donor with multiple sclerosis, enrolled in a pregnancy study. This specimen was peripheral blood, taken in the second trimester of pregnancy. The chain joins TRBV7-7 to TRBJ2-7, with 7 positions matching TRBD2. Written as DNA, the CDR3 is TGTGCCAGCAGCAACTCCGGGGGGACCGCCGAGCAGTACTTC. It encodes CASSNSGGTAEQYF.